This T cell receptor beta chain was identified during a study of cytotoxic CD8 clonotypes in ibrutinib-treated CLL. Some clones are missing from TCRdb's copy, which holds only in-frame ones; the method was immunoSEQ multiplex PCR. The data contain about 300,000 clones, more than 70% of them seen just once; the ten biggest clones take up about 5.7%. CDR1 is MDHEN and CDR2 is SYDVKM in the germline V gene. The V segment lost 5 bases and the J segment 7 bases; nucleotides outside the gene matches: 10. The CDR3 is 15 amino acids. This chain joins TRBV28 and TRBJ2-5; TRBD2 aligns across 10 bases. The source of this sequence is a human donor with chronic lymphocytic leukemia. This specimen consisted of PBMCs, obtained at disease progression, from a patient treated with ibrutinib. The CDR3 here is CASSPMTSGLPTQYF. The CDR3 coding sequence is TGTGCCAGCAGTCCCATGACTAGCGGGTTACCGACCCAGTACTTC.